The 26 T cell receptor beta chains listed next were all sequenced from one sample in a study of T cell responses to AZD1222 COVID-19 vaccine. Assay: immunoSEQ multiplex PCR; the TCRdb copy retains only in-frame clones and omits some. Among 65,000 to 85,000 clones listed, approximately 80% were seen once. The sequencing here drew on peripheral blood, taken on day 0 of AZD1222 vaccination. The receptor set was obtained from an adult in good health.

CDR3 sequence reads: CASSYASPPDGYTF. In nucleotides, the CDR3 is TGTGCCAGCAGTTACGCCAGTCCCCCGGATGGCTACACCTTC. V and J are TRBV6-5 and TRBJ1-2, with no clear D. CDR1 and CDR2 (germline): MNHEY, SVGAGI. The CDR3 is 14 amino acids. Trimming took off 2 bases at V and 6 bases at J, with 13 bases between the two ends.

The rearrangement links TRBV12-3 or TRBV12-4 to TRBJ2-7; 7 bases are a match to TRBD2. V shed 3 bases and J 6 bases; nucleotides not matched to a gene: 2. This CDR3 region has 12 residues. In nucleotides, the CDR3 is TGTGCCAGCAGTTTTTGGGAGGGCGAGCAGTACTTC. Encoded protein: CASSFWEGEQYF.

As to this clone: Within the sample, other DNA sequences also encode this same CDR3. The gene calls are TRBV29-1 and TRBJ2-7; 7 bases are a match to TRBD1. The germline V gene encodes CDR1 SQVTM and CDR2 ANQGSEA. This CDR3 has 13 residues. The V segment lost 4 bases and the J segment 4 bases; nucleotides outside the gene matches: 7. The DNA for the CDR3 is TGCAGCGTTGGGACAGGAGAGGGATACGAGCAGTACTTC. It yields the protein CSVGTGEGYEQYF.

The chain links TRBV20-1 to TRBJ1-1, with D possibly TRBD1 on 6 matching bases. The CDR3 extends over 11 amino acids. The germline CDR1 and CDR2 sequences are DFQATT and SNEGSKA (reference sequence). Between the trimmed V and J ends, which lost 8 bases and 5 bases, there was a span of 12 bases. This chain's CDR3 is CSPKGGTEAFF. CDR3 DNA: TGCAGTCCGAAAGGGGGAACTGAAGCTTTCTTT.

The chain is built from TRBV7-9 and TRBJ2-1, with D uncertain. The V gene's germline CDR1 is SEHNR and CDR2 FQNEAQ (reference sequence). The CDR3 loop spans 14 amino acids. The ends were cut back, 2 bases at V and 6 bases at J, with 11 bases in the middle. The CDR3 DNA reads TGTGCCAGCAGCTTATCGACCGCGGTCAATGAGCAGTTCTTC. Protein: CASSLSTAVNEQFF.

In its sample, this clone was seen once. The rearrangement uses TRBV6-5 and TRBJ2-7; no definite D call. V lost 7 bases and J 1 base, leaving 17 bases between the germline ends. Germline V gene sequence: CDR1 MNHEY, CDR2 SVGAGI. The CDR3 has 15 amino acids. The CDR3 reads CASTNSLLLSYEQYF. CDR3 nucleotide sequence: TGTGCCAGCACGAACAGTTTGTTGTTGTCCTACGAGCAGTACTTC.

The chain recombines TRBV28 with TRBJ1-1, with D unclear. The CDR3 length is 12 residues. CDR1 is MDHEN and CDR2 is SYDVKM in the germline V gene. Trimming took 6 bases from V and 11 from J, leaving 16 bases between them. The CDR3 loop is CASSFRAGAAFF. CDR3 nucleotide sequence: TGTGCCAGCAGCTTCCGCGCCGGCGCGGCTTTCTTT.

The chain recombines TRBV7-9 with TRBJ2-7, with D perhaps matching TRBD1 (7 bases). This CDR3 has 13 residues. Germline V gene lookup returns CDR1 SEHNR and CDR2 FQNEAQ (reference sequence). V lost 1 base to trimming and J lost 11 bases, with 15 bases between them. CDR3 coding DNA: TGTGCCAGCAGCTTAGGACAGGGCGGGATGGAGTACTTC. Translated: CASSLGQGGMEYF.

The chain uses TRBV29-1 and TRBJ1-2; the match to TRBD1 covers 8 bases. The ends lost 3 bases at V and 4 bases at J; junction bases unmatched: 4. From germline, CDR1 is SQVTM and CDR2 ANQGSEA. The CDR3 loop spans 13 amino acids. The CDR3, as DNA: TGCAGCGTTGATCTCAGGGGGCCCTATGGCTACACCTTC. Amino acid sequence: CSVDLRGPYGYTF.

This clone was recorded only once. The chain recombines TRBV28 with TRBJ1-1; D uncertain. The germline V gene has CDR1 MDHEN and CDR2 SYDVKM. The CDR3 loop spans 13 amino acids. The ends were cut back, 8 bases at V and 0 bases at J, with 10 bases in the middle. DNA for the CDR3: TGTGCCAGCGGGATTCCGGTGAACACTGAAGCTTTCTTT. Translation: CASGIPVNTEAFF.

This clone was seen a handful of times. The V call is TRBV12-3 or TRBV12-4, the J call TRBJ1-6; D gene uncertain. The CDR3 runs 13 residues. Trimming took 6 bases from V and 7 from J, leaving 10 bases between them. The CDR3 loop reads CASRLDGNSPLHF. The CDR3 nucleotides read TGTGCCAGCAGATTGGACGGGAATTCACCCCTCCACTTT.

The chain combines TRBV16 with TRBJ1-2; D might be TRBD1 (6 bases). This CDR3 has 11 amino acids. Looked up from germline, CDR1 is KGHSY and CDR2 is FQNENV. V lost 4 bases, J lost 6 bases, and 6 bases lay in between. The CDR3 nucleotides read TGTGCCAGCAGCCCAGGGGATGGCTACACCTTC. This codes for CASSPGDGYTF.

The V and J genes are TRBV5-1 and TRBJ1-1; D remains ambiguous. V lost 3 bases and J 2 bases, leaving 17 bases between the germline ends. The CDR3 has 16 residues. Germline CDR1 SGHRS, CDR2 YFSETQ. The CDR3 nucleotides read TGCGCCAGCAGCTCCTACCCACACGGGGAAAACACTGAAGCTTTCTTT. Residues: CASSSYPHGENTEAFF.

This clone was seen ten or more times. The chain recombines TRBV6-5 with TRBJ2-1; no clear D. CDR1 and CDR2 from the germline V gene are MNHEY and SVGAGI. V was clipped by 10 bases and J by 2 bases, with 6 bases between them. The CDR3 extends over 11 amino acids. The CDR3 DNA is TGTGCCACCCGGGCCTACAATGAGCAGTTCTTC. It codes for CATRAYNEQFF.

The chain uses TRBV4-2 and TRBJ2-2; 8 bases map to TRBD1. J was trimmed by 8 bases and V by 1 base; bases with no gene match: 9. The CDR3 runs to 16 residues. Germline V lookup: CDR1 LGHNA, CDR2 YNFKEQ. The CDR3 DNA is TGTGCCAGCAGCCAAGGGCAGGGGGCCGATTCAGGGGAGCTGTTTTTT. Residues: CASSQGQGADSGELFF.

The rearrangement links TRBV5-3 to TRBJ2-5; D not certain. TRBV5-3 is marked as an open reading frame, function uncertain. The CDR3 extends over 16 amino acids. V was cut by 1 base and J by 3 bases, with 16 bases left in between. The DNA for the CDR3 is TGTGCCAGAAGCTTGCCCCGTCCGGCGGATAAAGAGACCCAGTACTTC. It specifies CARSLPRPADKETQYF.

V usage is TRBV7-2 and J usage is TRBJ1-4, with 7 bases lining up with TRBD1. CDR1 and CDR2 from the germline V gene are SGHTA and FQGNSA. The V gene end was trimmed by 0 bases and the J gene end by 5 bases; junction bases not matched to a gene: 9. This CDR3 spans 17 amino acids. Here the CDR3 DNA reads TGTGCCAGCAGCTTAGCCCCGCGACAGGGTTCAAATGAAAAACTGTTTTTT. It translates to CASSLAPRQGSNEKLFF.

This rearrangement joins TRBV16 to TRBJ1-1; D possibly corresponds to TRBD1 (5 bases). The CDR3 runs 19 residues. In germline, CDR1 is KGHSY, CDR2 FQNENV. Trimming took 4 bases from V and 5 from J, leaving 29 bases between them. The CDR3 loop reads CASSRTAVTARLDSTEAFF. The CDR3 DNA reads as TGTGCCAGCAGCCGAACTGCCGTGACAGCGAGACTAGATTCAACTGAAGCTTTCTTT. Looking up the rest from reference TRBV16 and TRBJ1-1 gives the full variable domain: GEEVAQTPKHLVRGEGQKAKLYCAPIKGHSYVFWYQQVLKNEFKFLISFQNENVFDETGMPKERFSAKCLPNSPCSLEIQATKLEDSAVYFCASSRTAVTARLDSTEAFFGQGTRLTVV.

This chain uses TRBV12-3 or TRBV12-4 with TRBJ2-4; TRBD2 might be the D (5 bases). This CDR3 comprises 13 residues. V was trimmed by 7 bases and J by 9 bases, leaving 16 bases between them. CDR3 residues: CASTTTVGGIQYF. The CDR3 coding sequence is TGTGCCAGCACCACAACAGTTGGAGGCATTCAGTACTTC.

The DNA for the CDR3 is TGTGCCAGCAGCTTAGATCTGGGGAACACTGAAGCTTTCTTT. Translation gives CASSLDLGNTEAFF. This chain connects TRBV11-2 to TRBJ1-1; D remains unclear. The CDR3 runs to 14 residues. V was pared by 0 bases and J by 1 base, with 6 bases between. Germline lookup yields CDR1 SGHAT and CDR2 FQNNGV.

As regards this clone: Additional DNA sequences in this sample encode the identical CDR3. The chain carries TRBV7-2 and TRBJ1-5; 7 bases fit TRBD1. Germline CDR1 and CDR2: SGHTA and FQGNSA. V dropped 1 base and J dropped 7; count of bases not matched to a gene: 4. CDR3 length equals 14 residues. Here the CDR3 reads CASSLDRGGQPQHF. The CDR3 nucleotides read TGTGCCAGCAGCTTAGACAGGGGAGGGCAGCCCCAGCATTTT.

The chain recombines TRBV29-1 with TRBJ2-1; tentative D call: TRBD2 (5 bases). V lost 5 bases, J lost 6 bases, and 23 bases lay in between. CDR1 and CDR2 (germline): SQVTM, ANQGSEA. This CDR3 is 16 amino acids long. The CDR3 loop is CSVSNELVPPGNEQFF. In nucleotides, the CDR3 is TGCAGCGTTTCAAACGAACTAGTCCCGCCTGGCAATGAGCAGTTCTTC.

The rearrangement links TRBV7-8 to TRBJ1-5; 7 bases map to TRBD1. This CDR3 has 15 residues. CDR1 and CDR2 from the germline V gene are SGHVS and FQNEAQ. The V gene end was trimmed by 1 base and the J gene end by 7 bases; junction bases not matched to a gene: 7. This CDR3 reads CASSLVGTAGQPQHF. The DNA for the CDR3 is TGTGCCAGCAGCTTAGTGGGGACAGCGGGGCAGCCCCAGCATTTT.

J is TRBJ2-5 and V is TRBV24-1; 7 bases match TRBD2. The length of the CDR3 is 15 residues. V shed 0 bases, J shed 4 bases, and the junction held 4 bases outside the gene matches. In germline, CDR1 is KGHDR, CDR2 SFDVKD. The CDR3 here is CATSDLLGEGETQYF. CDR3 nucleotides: TGTGCCACCAGTGATTTGTTGGGGGAGGGAGAGACCCAGTACTTC.

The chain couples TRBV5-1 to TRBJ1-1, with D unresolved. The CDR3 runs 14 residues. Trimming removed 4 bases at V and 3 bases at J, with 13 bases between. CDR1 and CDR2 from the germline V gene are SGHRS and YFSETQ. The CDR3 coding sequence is TGCGCCAGCAGCAGCGACGGACGAGACACTGAAGCTTTCTTT. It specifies CASSSDGRDTEAFF.

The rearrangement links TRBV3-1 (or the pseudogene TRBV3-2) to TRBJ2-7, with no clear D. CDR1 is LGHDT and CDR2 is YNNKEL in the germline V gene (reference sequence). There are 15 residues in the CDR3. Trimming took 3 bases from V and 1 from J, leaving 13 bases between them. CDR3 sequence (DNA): TGTGCCAGCAGCCACCCTGGGCAGAGGTCCTACGAGCAGTACTTC. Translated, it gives CASSHPGQRSYEQYF.